This passage covers 6 T cell receptor beta chains from one sample sequenced in a study of blood T cell repertoires in COVID-19. The table came from immunoSEQ multiplex PCR; TCRdb's copy has only in-frame clones and leaves some out. The sample contains approximately 54,000 clones, 86% of which appear only once. The sample comprised peripheral blood. All receptors come from a man older than 75 with active COVID-19.

This chain connects TRBV7-2 to TRBJ1-6; the D gene is possibly TRBD1 (6 bases). Trimming stripped 4 bases from V and 9 bases from J, with 22 bases between. Germline V gene lookup returns CDR1 SGHTA and CDR2 FQGNSA. The CDR3 runs 17 residues. CDR3 DNA: TGTGCCAGCAGCTCACCGACCAAATTGGGGGCTGGTTCACCCCTCCACTTT. As protein: CASSSPTKLGAGSPLHF.

The chain uses TRBV4-1 and TRBJ1-2; TRBD1 agrees at 8 bases. This CDR3 contains 18 residues. CDR1 and CDR2 (germline): MGHRA, YSYEKL. V was clipped by 2 bases and J by 1 base; unmatched bases: 12. Here the CDR3 DNA reads TGCGCCAGCAGCCAACCTCGTAGGTGGGACAGGAATAACTATGGCTACACCTTC. Amino acids: CASSQPRRWDRNNYGYTF.

The chain combines TRBV18 with TRBJ1-2; 7 nucleotides line up with TRBD1. The V gene's germline CDR1 is KGHSH and CDR2 LQKENI. V shed 4 bases and J 3 bases; nucleotides not matched to a gene: 5. This CDR3 comprises 14 residues. The CDR3 nucleotides read TGTGCCAGCTCACAGGGGGCGCAGGACTATGGCTACACCTTC. This sequence encodes CASSQGAQDYGYTF.

The chain is built from TRBV30 and TRBJ1-4, with 11 bases fitting TRBD1. Trimming removed 5 bases from V and 5 bases from J; junction bases left unmatched: 7. This CDR3 has 15 amino acids. Germline CDR1 and CDR2: GTSNPN and SVGIG (reference sequence). The CDR3, as DNA: TGTGCCTGGGACAAGGGGACAGGGGGAAATGAAAAACTGTTTTTT. Its protein is CAWDKGTGGNEKLFF.

The chain couples TRBV29-1 to TRBJ2-7; weak D call: TRBD1 (5 bases). The germline V gene encodes CDR1 SQVTM and CDR2 ANQGSEA. Between the trimmed V and J ends, which lost 4 bases and 7 bases, there was a span of 17 bases. The CDR3 extends over 13 amino acids. The CDR3 bases are TGCAGCGTTGCGCCAGGGTTCGATATGGAGCAGTACTTC. Residues: CSVAPGFDMEQYF.

This chain joins TRBV7-2 and TRBJ2-7; 8 bases agree with TRBD2. Germline CDR1 is SGHTA and CDR2 is FQGNSA. V lost 4 bases, J lost 11 bases, and 13 bases stayed unmatched. The CDR3 runs to 14 residues. CDR3 sequence: CASSSGLQGTREYF. The CDR3 nucleotides are TGTGCCAGCAGCTCGGGACTGCAGGGGACTAGAGAGTACTTC.